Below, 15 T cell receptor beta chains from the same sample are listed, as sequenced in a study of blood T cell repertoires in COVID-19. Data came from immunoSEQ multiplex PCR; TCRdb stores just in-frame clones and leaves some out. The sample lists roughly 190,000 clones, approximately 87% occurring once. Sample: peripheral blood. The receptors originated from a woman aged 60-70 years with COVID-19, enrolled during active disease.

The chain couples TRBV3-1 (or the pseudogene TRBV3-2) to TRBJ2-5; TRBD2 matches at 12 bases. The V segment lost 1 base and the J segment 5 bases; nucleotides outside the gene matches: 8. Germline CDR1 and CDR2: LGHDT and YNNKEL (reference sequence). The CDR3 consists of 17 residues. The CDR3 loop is CASSQAASGRAGETQYF. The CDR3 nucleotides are TGTGCCAGCAGCCAAGCGGCTAGCGGGAGGGCAGGGGAGACCCAGTACTTC.

The chain's CDR3 is CASSRREWEQYF. In DNA form, the CDR3 reads TGTGCCAGCAGCCGTCGCGAGTGGGAGCAGTACTTC. V gene TRBV3-1 (or the pseudogene TRBV3-2) combines with J gene TRBJ2-7; D not resolved. Germline V CDR1 and CDR2: LGHDT, YNNKEL (reference sequence). Trimming took 4 bases from V and 7 from J, leaving 11 bases between them. This CDR3 region has 12 residues.

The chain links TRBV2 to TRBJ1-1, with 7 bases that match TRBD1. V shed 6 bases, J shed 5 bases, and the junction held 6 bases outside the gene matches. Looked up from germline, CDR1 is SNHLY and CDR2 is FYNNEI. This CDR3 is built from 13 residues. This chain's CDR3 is CASREQGRTEAFF. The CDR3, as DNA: TGTGCCAGCAGAGAACAGGGGAGAACTGAAGCTTTCTTT.

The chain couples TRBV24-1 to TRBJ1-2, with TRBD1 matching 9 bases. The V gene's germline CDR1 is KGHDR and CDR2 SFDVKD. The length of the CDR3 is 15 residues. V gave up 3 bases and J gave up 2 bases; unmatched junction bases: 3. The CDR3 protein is CATSDPDRGNYGYTF. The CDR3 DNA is TGTGCCACCAGTGATCCCGACAGGGGGAACTATGGCTACACCTTC.

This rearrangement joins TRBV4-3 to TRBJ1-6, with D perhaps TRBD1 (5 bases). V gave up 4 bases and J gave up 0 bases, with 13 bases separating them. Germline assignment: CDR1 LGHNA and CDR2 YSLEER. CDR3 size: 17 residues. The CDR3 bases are TGCGCCAGCAGCCCCAGGGCCGAAAGCTCCTATAATTCACCCCTCCACTTT. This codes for CASSPRAESSYNSPLHF.

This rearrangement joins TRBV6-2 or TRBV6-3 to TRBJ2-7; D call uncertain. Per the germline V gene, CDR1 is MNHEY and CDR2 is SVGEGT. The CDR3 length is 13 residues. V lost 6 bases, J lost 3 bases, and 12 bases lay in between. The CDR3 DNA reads TGTGCCAGCAGCCACCTAGGTGGCTACGAGCAGTACTTC. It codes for CASSHLGGYEQYF.

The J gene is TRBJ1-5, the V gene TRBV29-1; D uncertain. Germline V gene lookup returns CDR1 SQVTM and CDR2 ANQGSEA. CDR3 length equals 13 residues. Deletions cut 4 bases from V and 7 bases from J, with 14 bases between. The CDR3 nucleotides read TGCAGCGTTGTCTACCTGGCGGGGCAGCCCCAGCATTTT. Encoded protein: CSVVYLAGQPQHF.

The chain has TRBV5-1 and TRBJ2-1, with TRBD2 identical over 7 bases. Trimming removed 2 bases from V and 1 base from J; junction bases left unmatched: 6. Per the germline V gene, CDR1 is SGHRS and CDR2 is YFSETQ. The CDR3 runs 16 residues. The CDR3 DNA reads TGCGCCAGCAGCTTTGGACTAGTAGGGTCCTACAATGAGCAGTTCTTC. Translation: CASSFGLVGSYNEQFF.

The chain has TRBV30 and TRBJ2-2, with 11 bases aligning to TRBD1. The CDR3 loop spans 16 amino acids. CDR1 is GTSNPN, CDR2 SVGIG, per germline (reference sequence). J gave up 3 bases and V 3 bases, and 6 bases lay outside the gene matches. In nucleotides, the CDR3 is TGTGCCTGGAGGGAGGACAGGGGGCAGGACACCGGGGAGCTGTTTTTT. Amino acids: CAWREDRGQDTGELFF.

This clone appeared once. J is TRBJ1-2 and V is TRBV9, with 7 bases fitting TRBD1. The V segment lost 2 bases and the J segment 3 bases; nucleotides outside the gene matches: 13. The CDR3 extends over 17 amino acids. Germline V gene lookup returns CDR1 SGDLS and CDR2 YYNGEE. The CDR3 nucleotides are TGTGCCAGCAGCGTTGGGGCCGCGGTACAGGGGCACTATGGCTACACCTTC. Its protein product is CASSVGAAVQGHYGYTF.

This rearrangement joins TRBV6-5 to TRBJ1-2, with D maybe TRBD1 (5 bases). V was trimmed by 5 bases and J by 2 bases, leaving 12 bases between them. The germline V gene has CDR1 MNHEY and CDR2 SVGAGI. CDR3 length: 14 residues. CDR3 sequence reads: CASSRTGSNYGYTF. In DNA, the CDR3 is TGTGCCAGCAGTCGAACAGGATCCAACTATGGCTACACCTTC.

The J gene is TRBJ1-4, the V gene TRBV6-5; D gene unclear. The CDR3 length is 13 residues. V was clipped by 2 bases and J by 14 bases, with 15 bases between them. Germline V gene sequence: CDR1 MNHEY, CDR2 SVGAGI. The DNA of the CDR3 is TGTGCCAGCAGTTACGACGGATCTCGGGGTCTGTTTTTT. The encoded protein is CASSYDGSRGLFF.

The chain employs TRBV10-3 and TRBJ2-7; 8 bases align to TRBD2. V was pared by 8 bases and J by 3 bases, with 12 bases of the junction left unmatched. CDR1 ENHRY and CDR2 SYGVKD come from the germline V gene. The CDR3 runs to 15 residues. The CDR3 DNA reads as TGTGCCATCGGACCGGGTGGCGGGAGGCACTACGAGCAGTACTTC. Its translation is CAIGPGGGRHYEQYF.

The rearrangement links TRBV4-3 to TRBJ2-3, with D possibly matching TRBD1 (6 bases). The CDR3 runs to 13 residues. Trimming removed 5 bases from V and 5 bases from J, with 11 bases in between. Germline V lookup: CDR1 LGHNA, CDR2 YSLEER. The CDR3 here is CASSTQQGDTQYF. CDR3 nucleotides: TGCGCCAGCAGCACCCAACAGGGAGATACGCAGTATTTT.

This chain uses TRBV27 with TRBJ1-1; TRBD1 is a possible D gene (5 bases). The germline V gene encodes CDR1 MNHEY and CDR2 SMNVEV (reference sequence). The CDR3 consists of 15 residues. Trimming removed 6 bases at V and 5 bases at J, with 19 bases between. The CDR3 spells CASRHPRVGGTEAFF. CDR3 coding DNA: TGTGCCAGCAGACACCCTCGGGTGGGGGGTACTGAAGCTTTCTTT.